The clone carrying this T cell receptor beta chain has only one observation. Its specificity is unknown. At one boundary the junction diverges from the germline segment, which might be a read error. The CDR3 runs to 13 residues. Germline loops: CDR1 SNHLY, CDR2 FYNNEI. These data originate in a study of PD-L1 blockade in urothelial cancer. Study at large: A median roughly 150,000 T cells were found in blood samples. Points from the study as a whole: Enhanced expansion of tumor-associated blood clones at 3 weeks characterized durable-benefit patients. Pretreatment peripheral blood TCR clonality that fell below the median predicted better survival among the patients studied.

Synthetic TCR analog templates were spiked into each PCR. Clones were read by immunoSEQ multiplex PCR, and TCRdb kept only the in-frame ones, dropping some. The table records 35,000 to 40,000 clones, around 80% of them present only once. Sequenced material: PBMCs, taken around atezolizumab (anti-PD-L1) treatment. The sequence derives from an older man with urothelial cancer. This chain links TRBV2 with TRBJ1-5; no firm D call. The CDR3 DNA sequence: TGTGCCAGCAGTGGATCTTTTAGTTCCCCCCATCATTTT. Its translation is CASSGSFSSPHHF.